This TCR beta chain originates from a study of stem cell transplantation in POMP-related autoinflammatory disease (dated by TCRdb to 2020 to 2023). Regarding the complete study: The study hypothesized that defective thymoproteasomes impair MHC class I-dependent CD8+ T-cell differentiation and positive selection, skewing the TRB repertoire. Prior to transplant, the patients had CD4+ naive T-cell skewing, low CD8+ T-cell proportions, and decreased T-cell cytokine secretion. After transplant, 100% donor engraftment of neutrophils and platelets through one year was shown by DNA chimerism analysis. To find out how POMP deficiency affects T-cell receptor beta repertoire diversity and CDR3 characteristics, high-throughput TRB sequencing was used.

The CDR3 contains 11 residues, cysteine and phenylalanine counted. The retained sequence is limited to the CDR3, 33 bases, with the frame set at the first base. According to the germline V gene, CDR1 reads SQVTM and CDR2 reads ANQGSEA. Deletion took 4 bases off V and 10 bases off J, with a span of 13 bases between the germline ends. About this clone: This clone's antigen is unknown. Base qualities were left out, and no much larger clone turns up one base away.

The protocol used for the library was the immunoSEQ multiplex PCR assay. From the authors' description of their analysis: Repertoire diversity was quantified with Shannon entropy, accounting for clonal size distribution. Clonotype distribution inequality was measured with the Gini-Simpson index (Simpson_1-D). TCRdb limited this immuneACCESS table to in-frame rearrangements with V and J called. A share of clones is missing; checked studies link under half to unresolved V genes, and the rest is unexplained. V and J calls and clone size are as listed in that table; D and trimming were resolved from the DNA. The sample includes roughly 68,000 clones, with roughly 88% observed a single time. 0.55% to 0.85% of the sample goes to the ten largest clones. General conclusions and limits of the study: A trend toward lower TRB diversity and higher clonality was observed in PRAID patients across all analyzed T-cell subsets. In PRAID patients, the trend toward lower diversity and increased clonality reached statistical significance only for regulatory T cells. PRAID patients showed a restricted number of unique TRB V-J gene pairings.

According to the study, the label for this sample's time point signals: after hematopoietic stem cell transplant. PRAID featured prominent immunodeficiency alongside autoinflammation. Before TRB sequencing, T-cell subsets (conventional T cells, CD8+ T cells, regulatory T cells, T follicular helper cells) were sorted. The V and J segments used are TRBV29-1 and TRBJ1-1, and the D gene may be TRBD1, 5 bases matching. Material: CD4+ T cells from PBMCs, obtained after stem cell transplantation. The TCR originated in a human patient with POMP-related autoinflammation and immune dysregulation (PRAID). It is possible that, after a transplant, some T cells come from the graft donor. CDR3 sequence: CSVGGLTGAFF. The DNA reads TGCAGCGTTGGGGGACTTACGGGAGCTTTCTTT.